These 6 T cell receptor beta chains share one sample of origin, sequenced in a study of blood T cell repertoires in COVID-19. Measured with immunoSEQ multiplex PCR; TCRdb has only the in-frame clones, and not every one. The data contain 40,000 to 60,000 clones, roughly 78% of them singletons. Sequencing was performed on peripheral blood. The receptors stem from a man aged 65-85 years with acute or convalescent COVID-19.

The chain links TRBV6-5 to TRBJ2-7, with D uncertain. With 2 bases removed from V and 6 bases from J, the gap between germline ends came to 14 bases. The CDR3 sequence is 14 residues long. Germline lookup yields CDR1 MNHEY and CDR2 SVGAGI. The CDR3 coding sequence is TGTGCCAGCAGTTACGTCCAGTATTCTTCCGAGCAGTACTTC. Amino acids: CASSYVQYSSEQYF.

This chain uses TRBV7-6 with TRBJ1-3; 7 bases map to TRBD1. Per germline, CDR1 SGHVS and CDR2 FNYEAQ. The CDR3 contains 18 residues. J gave up 4 bases and V 1 base, and 13 bases lay outside the gene matches. DNA of the CDR3: TGTGCCAGCAGCTTAGGGACAGGCGTAGTCCCTCCAGGAAACACCATATATTTT. Protein sequence: CASSLGTGVVPPGNTIYF.

Only one count was recorded for this clone. One end of the junction does not line up with germline, which may come from a read error. This chain links TRBV6-5 with TRBJ1-2; no clear D gene. The CDR3 runs 13 residues. Germline lookup yields CDR1 MNHEY and CDR2 SVGAGI. The CDR3: CASSDSGSSGYTF. Here the CDR3 DNA reads TGTGCCAGCAGTGACTCCGGGTCATCGGGCTACACCTTC.

J is TRBJ2-7 and V is TRBV5-1, with a tentative D call TRBD1 (6 bases). CDR3 size: 15 residues. Trimming took off 2 bases at V and 6 bases at J, with 18 bases between the two ends. Germline lookup yields CDR1 SGHRS and CDR2 YFSETQ. The CDR3 DNA reads TGCGCCAGCAGCTTCACCTCAGGGGTGAGTGCCGAGCAGTACTTC. The encoded protein is CASSFTSGVSAEQYF.

The V and J genes are TRBV6-2 or TRBV6-3 and TRBJ1-1, with 7 bases aligning to TRBD1. The CDR3 has 17 amino acids. After removal of 0 bases from V and 1 base from J, the junction contained 8 bases not matched to a gene. CDR1 and CDR2 from the germline V gene are MNHEY and SVGEGT. CDR3: CASSYSRDRAKNTEAFF. DNA of the CDR3: TGTGCCAGCAGTTACTCGAGAGACAGGGCTAAGAACACTGAAGCTTTCTTT.

The chain links TRBV7-2 to TRBJ2-7, with D possibly matching TRBD2 (5 bases). Germline V gives CDR1 SGHTA, CDR2 FQGNSA. Between the trimmed V and J ends, which lost 0 bases and 0 bases, there was a span of 12 bases. This CDR3 has 16 residues. The CDR3 region has the DNA TGTGCCAGCAGCTTAGCTGCCGGCGGGCGCTCCTACGAGCAGTACTTC. It codes for CASSLAAGGRSYEQYF.